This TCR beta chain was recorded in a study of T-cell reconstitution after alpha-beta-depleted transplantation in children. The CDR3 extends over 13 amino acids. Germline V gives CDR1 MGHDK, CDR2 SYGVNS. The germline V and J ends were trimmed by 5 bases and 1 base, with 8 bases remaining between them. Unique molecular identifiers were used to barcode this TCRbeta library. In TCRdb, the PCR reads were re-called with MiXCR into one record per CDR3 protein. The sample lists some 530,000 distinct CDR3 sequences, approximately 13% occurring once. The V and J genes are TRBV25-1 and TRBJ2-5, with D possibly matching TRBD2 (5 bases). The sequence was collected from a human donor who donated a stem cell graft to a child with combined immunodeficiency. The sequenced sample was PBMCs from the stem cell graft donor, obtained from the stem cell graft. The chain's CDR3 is CASSNGVQETQYF. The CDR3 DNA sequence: TGTGCCAGCAGTAACGGGGTCCAAGAGACCCAGTACTTC. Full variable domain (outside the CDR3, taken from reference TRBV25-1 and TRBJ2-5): EADIYQTPRYLVIGTGKKITLECSQTMGHDKMYWYQQDPGMELHLIHYSYGVNSTEKGDLSSESTVSRIRTEHFPLTLESARPSHTSQYLCASSNGVQETQYFGPGTRLLVL.